These T cell receptor beta chains were read from a single sample in a study of blood T cells in healthy people across ages. Each CDR3 protein is one row after TCRdb ran MiXCR on the 5' RACE reads. Here the sample spans 1.5 million to 2 million distinct CDR3 sequences, roughly 49% being singletons. Sequenced: blood. The source of these receptors is a woman aged 35 to 49 in good health. The CDR3 runs from the conserved cysteine through the conserved F or W. Fields, in order: clone size, J gene, V gene, CDR3 length, D gene, CDR3 DNA, CDR3 protein. The D gene is left open where the match is weak. The size of a clone is reported for some rows only, either as once, few or many, or as a class for expanded clones.

few,TRBJ1-2,TRBV7-2,12,NA,TGTGCCAGCAGCTTATCGCGCGCTAGCTACACCTTC,CASSLSRASYTF
NA,TRBJ2-3,TRBV10-3,15,TRBD1,TGTGCCATCAGCCGGGACAGGGGAAGCGCAGATACGCAGTATTTT,CAISRDRGSADTQYF
few,TRBJ2-5,TRBV4-1,14,NA,TGCGCCAGCAGCCAACGACAAATACAAGAGACCCAGTACTTC,CASSQRQIQETQYF
few,TRBJ2-3,TRBV28,14,NA,TGTGCCAGTTATAACGTGGGGGTCCGGGATACGCAGTATTTT,CASYNVGVRDTQYF
once,TRBJ1-2,TRBV3-1,17,NA,TGTGCCAGCAGCCAAGACATAAGGGCGGATTCTAACTATGGCTACACCTTC,CASSQDIRADSNYGYTF
once,TRBJ2-3,TRBV5-1,15,NA,TGCGCCAGCAGCTTGGAAGGAGCTGAGGCAGATACGCAGTATTTT,CASSLEGAEADTQYF
NA,TRBJ2-7,TRBV3-1,17,NA,TGTGCCAGCAGCGAAGACAGATATCCTAATCCCGACTACGAGCAGTACTTC,CASSEDRYPNPDYEQYF
few,TRBJ2-7,TRBV6-1,14,TRBD2,TGTGCCAGCAGTGTTCCGGGACTAGCCTACGAGCAGTACTTC,CASSVPGLAYEQYF
NA,TRBJ2-1,TRBV19,17,NA,TGTGCCAGTAGTATTATCAGAGGTCGGGCCCCCTACAATGAGCAGTTCTTC,CASSIIRGRAPYNEQFF
NA,TRBJ2-3,TRBV7-3,15,NA,TGTGCCAGCAGCTCAGTGAGAACGGAAACAGATACGCAGTATTTT,CASSSVRTETDTQYF
NA,TRBJ2-7,TRBV5-1,14,TRBD1,TGCGCCAGCAGCTCGGACAGGGCCCACAATGAGCAGTACTTC,CASSSDRAHNEQYF
few,TRBJ2-5,TRBV20-1,14,TRBD2,TGCAGTGCTAAGGTAGCGGGGGGCCAAGAGACCCAGTACTTC,CSAKVAGGQETQYF
NA,TRBJ2-1,TRBV28,13,NA,TGTGCCAGCAACTTATACTCTTCTACTGAGCAGTTCTTC,CASNLYSSTEQFF
NA,TRBJ2-4,TRBV6-2/TRBV6-3,15,TRBD1,TGTGCCAGCAGTTACGGGGGACAGGGTCTGAACATTCAGTACTTC,CASSYGGQGLNIQYF
many,TRBJ2-7,TRBV29-1,12,TRBD1,TGCAGCTTCCTCTGGACAGGGCGAGAGCAGTACTTC,CSFLWTGREQYF
NA,TRBJ2-5,TRBV9,16,TRBD2,TGTGCCAGCAGCCCGGGACTAGCGGTATTCCAAGAGACCCAGTACTTC,CASSPGLAVFQETQYF
NA,TRBJ1-2,TRBV29-1,15,TRBD1,TGCAGCGTTGAGAAGGCCGGAGGACAGGGACATGGCTACACCTTC,CSVEKAGGQGHGYTF
NA,TRBJ1-2,TRBV18,13,NA,TGTGCCAGCTCTAAAGGGGCAGACTATGGCTACACCTTC,CASSKGADYGYTF
NA,TRBJ2-2,TRBV20-1,14,NA,TGCAGTGCTAGGTACAAGCGCCATATGGGGGAGCTGTTTTTT,CSARYKRHMGELFF
few,TRBJ2-1,TRBV28,14,TRBD1,TGTGCCAGCAGTGACGACAGGGCCGAGGATGAGCAGTTCTTC,CASSDDRAEDEQFF
few,TRBJ2-1,TRBV28,12,NA,TGTGCCAGCAGTTTGACGGAGGCGTTGCAGTTCTTC,CASSLTEALQFF
few,TRBJ1-2,TRBV4-3,14,NA,TGCGCCAGCAGCCAAGAGTACTGGGCAAACGGCTACACCTTC,CASSQEYWANGYTF
NA,TRBJ2-1,TRBV20-1,13,TRBD1,TGCAGTGCTAGAAGGGACAGGGCAAATGAGCAGTTCTTC,CSARRDRANEQFF
NA,TRBJ2-1,TRBV5-1,13,NA,TGCGCCAGCAACCAGGACGGGTACAATGAGCAGTTCTTC,CASNQDGYNEQFF
few,TRBJ2-7,TRBV6-6,16,NA,TGTGCCAGCAGTTCCCCACTGGGGACGGGATCCTACGAGCAGTACTTC,CASSSPLGTGSYEQYF
NA,TRBJ2-6,TRBV5-1,18,NA,TGCGCCAGCAGCTTGCCGGCAGGGCCGACTTCTGGGGCCAACGTCCTGACTTTC,CASSLPAGPTSGANVLTF
few,TRBJ1-2,TRBV5-1,14,NA,TGCGCCAGCAGGGTATCGGGACTTAACTATGGCTACACCTTC,CASRVSGLNYGYTF
NA,TRBJ2-4,TRBV28,13,NA,TGTGCCTCCAGACAGCCTGCCAAAAACATTCAGTACTTC,CASRQPAKNIQYF
NA,TRBJ2-1,TRBV6-2/TRBV6-3,13,NA,TGTGCCAGCAGTGAAACAGGGCGGAATGAGCAGTTCTTC,CASSETGRNEQFF
NA,TRBJ2-3,TRBV4-3,17,TRBD1,TGCGCCAGCCAGCTAAACATACAGGGGCTCAACACAGATACGCAGTATTTT,CASQLNIQGLNTDTQYF
NA,TRBJ2-5,TRBV24-1,14,NA,TGTGCCACCAGTGGCAGGACACGTCAAGAGACCCAGTACTTC,CATSGRTRQETQYF
NA,TRBJ2-7,TRBV20-1,13,TRBD2,TGCAGTGCCCAGCGGGGGGGGCCTTACGAGCAGTACTTC,CSAQRGGPYEQYF
NA,TRBJ2-1,TRBV15,16,TRBD1,TGTGCCACCAGCAGAGATGGGGACAGAGTCTACAATGAGCAGTTCTTC,CATSRDGDRVYNEQFF
NA,TRBJ1-2,TRBV12-3/TRBV12-4,16,TRBD1,TGTGCCAGCAGTCAAGACAGGGTCCCTACCAACTATGGCTACACCTTC,CASSQDRVPTNYGYTF
NA,TRBJ2-7,TRBV7-2,16,TRBD2,TGTGCCAGCAGCTTTACTAGCGGGGGTTACTCCTACGAGCAGTACTTC,CASSFTSGGYSYEQYF